These T cell receptor beta chains were read from a single sample in a study of shared clonotypes between healthy human individuals. Using immunoSEQ multiplex PCR, the repertoire was profiled, and TCRdb retains in-frame clones only, with some absent. The profile shows hundreds of thousands of clones, roughly 96% of them singletons. The sequenced material came from naive CD8+ T cells sorted from blood. The source of these receptors is a woman in her 30s in good health. CDR3s leave out the opening cysteine and the closing phenylalanine or tryptophan.

>TRBV13|14
ASSLFGTSGSHEQF
>TRBV6-6|12
ASSQTTGTDTQY
>TRBV6-6|12
ASSYGGPNYGYT
>TRBV10-3|14
AISPGTRPSTDTQY
>TRBV5-6|14
ASSLALGVAVYEQY
>TRBV27|14
ASSYLLGQGASEQF
>TRBV7-9|15
ASSALGRGKNSYEQY
>TRBV27|13
ASRVAGGPLETQY
>TRBV9|14
ASSVLDRGSYNEQF
>TRBV7-6|14
ASSPSMDGGRYEQF
>TRBV19|13
ASSTLTGGGYGYT
>TRBV11-2|14
ASSGTSGTSTDTQY
>TRBV10-3|10
AISVDRAGYT
>TRBV19|13
ASSIRDRGPYEQY
>TRBV10-1|11
ASSGGDSYEQY
>TRBV21-1|16
ASSKVLASGSGFSEQY